The source of this TCR beta chain is a study of cytomegalovirus exposure and HLA in healthy donors. General study findings and limits: Other equally common chains were less clonally expanded than HLA-associated TCR beta chains, a later analysis showed. A later analysis reportedly found that, within productive TCRs, an Asian-associated ancestry cluster had fewer N-insertions than the mean observed across the roughly 670 donors.

A remark on this clone: The antigen is unknown.

The length of the CDR3 is 13 residues. V was cut by 2 bases and J by 3 bases, with 9 bases left in between. The V gene's germline CDR1 is SGHTS and CDR2 YDEGEE. PCR was performed using 60 Vbeta and 13 Jbeta primers. As handled by the study authors: Later, some 79 million unique TCR beta chains were counted in an analysis, and about 12 million of them were shared. Clones were sequenced by immunoSEQ multiplex PCR, and TCRdb holds only the in-frame ones, with some missing. The V and J calls and the clone size are those of that table, but D and trimming were determined from the DNA. Among 150,000 to 200,000 clones listed, 70% to 85% were seen once.

This clonotype was sampled from a woman aged 25-40 years in good health and CMV-seropositive. Sequencing was performed on PBMCs. This chain links TRBV5-8 with TRBJ2-7; maybe TRBD1 (5 bases). The CDR3 loop is CASSLFDSYEQYF. CDR3 in DNA: TGTGCCAGCAGCTTATTCGACAGCTACGAGCAGTACTTC.